This T cell receptor beta chain was sequenced during a study of a mutant IDH1 vaccine in newly diagnosed glioma. Study overall: Patients' prior therapy spanned radiotherapy, temozolomide, or both; most underwent both. Study results and limitations: Around 93% of patients showed vaccine-induced immune responses across multiple MHC alleles.

Time point indicated: baseline, week 1 (first vaccination visit). Treatment given: pre-vaccination baseline after standard-of-care therapy. Sequenced by immunoSEQ multiplex PCR; TCRdb stores in-frame clones only, minus some. The table lists tens of thousands of clones, around 85% of them singletons. The CDR3 length is 13 residues. Germline CDR1 SGHDN, CDR2 FVKESK. Concerning this clone itself: Its antigen is still unknown. A junction boundary mismatches the germline segment, possibly from a read error.

The V call is TRBV14, the J call TRBJ2-4; 10 bases match TRBD1. The sequence came from a woman aged 35 to 49 with glioma. Sequenced here: PBMCs, sampled from a glioma patient treated with radiotherapy, temozolomide or both. The CDR3 reads CASSQVPGQGVDF. The CDR3 DNA is TGTGCCAGCAGCCAAGTACCTGGACAGGGGGTCGACTTC.